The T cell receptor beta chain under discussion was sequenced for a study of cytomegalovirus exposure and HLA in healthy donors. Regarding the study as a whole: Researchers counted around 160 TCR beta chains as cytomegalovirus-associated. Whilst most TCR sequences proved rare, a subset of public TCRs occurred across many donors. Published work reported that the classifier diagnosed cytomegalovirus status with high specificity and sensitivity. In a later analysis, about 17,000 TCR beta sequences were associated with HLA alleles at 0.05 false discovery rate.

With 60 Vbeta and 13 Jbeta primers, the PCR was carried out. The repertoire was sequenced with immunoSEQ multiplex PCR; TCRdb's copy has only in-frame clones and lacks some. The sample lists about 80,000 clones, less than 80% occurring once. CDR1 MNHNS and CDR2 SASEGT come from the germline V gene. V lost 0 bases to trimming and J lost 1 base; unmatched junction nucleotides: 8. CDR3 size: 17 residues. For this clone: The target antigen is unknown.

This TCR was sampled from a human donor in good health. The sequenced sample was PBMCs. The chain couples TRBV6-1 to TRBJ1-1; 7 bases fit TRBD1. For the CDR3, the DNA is TGTGCCAGCAGTGAAGCACCCCACGGACAGGAGAACACTGAAGCTTTCTTT. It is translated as CASSEAPHGQENTEAFF.